Listed below are T cell receptor beta chains from one sample, sequenced in a study of cytomegalovirus exposure and HLA in healthy donors. TCRdb keeps only in-frame clones here, not all; method: immunoSEQ multiplex PCR. The table includes 90,000 to 110,000 clones, 78% detected once. Sequencing was performed on PBMCs. These receptors were collected from a man aged 25 to 40 in good health and CMV-seronegative. Each CDR3 is given with its conserved first and last residue.

J,V,CDR3
TRBJ2-2,TRBV28,CASLVGNTGELFF
TRBJ2-1,TRBV6-5,CASSQQGYNEQFF
TRBJ2-7,TRBV6-6,CASSAPSSYEQYF
TRBJ2-1,TRBV5-1,CASSSLSGVSYNEQFF
TRBJ2-7,TRBV9,CASSVAPEVDYEQYF
TRBJ2-5,TRBV19,CASSIGLASGQETQYF
TRBJ1-2,TRBV27,CASSRRTGAYGYTF
TRBJ2-7,TRBV6-5,CAARGLAGAGEQYF
TRBJ1-5,TRBV9,CASSEGDRGLLGQPQHF
TRBJ1-5,TRBV7-8,CASSPDRGQGDQPQHF
TRBJ1-5,TRBV7-2,CASSLPLSNQPQHF
.,TRBV9,CASSVQGPFDEQYF
TRBJ2-7,TRBV4-3,CASSQDRTGEQYF
TRBJ2-5,TRBV5-1,CASSTDRGAEYF
TRBJ1-2,TRBV5-8,CASSLGQNYGYTF
TRBJ2-2,TRBV19,CASSIGGADANTGELFF
TRBJ2-6,TRBV29-1,CSVEEGAASGANVLTF
TRBJ2-3,TRBV7-2,CASSLKVLAGVNTDTQYF
TRBJ1-1,TRBV7-9,CASSSQGIRTEAFF
TRBJ2-3,TRBV4-3,CASSLSGGAPDTQYF
TRBJ2-7,TRBV10-2,CASSDRGSLNEQYF
TRBJ1-2,TRBV7-2,CASSQHYRDRGLPYGYTF
TRBJ1-3,TRBV7-2,CASSLSSGRGGVNTIYF
TRBJ1-4,TRBV5-5,CASSLEATDSNEKLFF
TRBJ1-2,TRBV5-6,CASRTTGGGYTF
TRBJ1-6,TRBV7-9,CASSFGQPSNNSPLHF
TRBJ2-3,TRBV2,CASASGGAHTQYF
TRBJ1-3,TRBV5-6,CASSLASRVGNTIYF
TRBJ1-3,TRBV10-3,CAISDGLSGNTIYF